This TCR beta chain derives from a study of blood T cells in healthy people across ages. In this sample, this clonotype turned up a few times. Antigen specificity is unknown. Using a J-beta primer mix together with a sample-barcoded 5' primer, a second PCR was run for roughly 7 to 11 cycles. MiXCR, applied by TCRdb to the 5' RACE reads, yields one record per CDR3 protein. Of some 700,000 distinct CDR3 sequences detected, 40% to 45% appear once; the ten largest clones hold more than 20%. V was cut by 3 bases and J by 1 base, with 11 bases left in between. The CDR3 is made up of 15 amino acids. Germline assignment: CDR1 SEHNR and CDR2 FQNEAQ (reference sequence). General study results and limits: The unknown donor CMV status may have confounded expanded clonotype changes.

Total RNA was isolated from each sample in quantities of at least 5.5 micrograms. Sequenced: blood. The rearrangement uses TRBV7-9 and TRBJ2-3; D perhaps matches TRBD2 (6 bases). The sequence was obtained from a woman aged 60-70 years in good health. DNA of the CDR3: TGTGCCAGCAGCTTCGACGGGGGAGGCACAGATACGCAGTATTTT. It translates to CASSFDGGGTDTQYF.